Listed below are T cell receptor beta chains from one sample, sequenced in a study of T cell responses to AZD1222 COVID-19 vaccine. The protocol was immunoSEQ multiplex PCR, while the TCRdb copy is restricted to in-frame clones and leaves out a portion. This sample has 95,000 to 150,000 clones, with 89% found just once. The specimen was peripheral blood, collected on day 0 of AZD1222 vaccination. The receptor set was obtained from an adult in good health. CDR3s include the opening cysteine and the closing phenylalanine or tryptophan. A D gene is named only where the DNA matches it firmly. Not all rows give a size; the values are once, few, many and, for expanded clones, a class.

abundance,v_gene,d_gene,j_gene,CDR3nt,CDR3aa
-,TRBV5-6,-,TRBJ1-2,TGTGCCAGCAGCTTTGGGGTCTTGGCTAACTATGGCTACACCTTC,CASSFGVLANYGYTF
-,TRBV28,-,TRBJ1-1,TGTGCCAGCAGTTTACGATTTGTGTTGGGGAACACTGAAGCTTTCTTT,CASSLRFVLGNTEAFF
-,TRBV6-5,TRBD2,TRBJ2-5,TGTGCCAGCAGGGCGACTAGCGTGGGAGAGACCCAGTACTTC,CASRATSVGETQYF
-,TRBV4-1,-,TRBJ2-3,TGCGCCAGCATGCAAGTTCTCGGGGCGGGCACAGATACGCAGTATTTT,CASMQVLGAGTDTQYF
-,TRBV11-3,TRBD2,TRBJ2-1,TGTGCCAGCTCCCTTTTGGCGGGGGGGATGCTGGCCTACAATGAGCAGTTCTTC,CASSLLAGGMLAYNEQFF
once,TRBV7-6,-,TRBJ1-1,TGTGCCAGCAGCTGGCCGACAGCTGAAGCTTTCTTT,CASSWPTAEAFF
few,TRBV19,TRBD1,TRBJ1-6,TGTGCCAGTAGTATGGCTAGGACAGGGGGCGGCCGTTCACCCCTCCACTTT,CASSMARTGGGRSPLHF
-,TRBV7-9,-,TRBJ1-5,TGTGCCAGCAGCTTAGAAAGGGGGTTTGGTGTGGATCAGCCCCAGCATTTT,CASSLERGFGVDQPQHF
-,TRBV7-2,-,TRBJ1-2,TGTGCCAGCAGCGTCTCGGTGAGGAATGGCTACACCTTC,CASSVSVRNGYTF
-,TRBV5-4,-,TRBJ2-3,TGTGCCAGCAGCTTGGACCAGAATACGCAGTATTTT,CASSLDQNTQYF
few,TRBV7-2,-,TRBJ2-2,TGTGCCAGCAGCCGTACAGGGATCACCGGGGAGCTGTTTTTT,CASSRTGITGELFF
few,TRBV7-3,-,TRBJ2-1,TGTGCCAGCAGCTTAGGGGGCGGGATCACCGGAGGCGATGAGCAGTTCTTC,CASSLGGGITGGDEQFF
-,TRBV4-1,-,TRBJ2-2,TGCGCCAGCAGCCAAGATAGTCCGACCGACGGGGAGCTGTTTTTT,CASSQDSPTDGELFF
-,TRBV18,-,TRBJ2-4,TGTGCCAGCTCACCTGAGGGAAACATTCAGTACTTC,CASSPEGNIQYF
few,TRBV11-2,-,TRBJ2-2,TGTGCCAGCAGCTTAGTAGGGGGGACCGGGGAGCTGTTTTTT,CASSLVGGTGELFF
-,TRBV9,TRBD1,TRBJ1-1,TGTGCCAGCAGCCCTCAAGGGGGCGGGATGGGGTACACTGAAGCTTTCTTT,CASSPQGGGMGYTEAFF
-,TRBV7-9,-,TRBJ1-5,TGTGCCAGCACACGAGGAGGGGGCAATCAGCCCCAGCATTTT,CASTRGGGNQPQHF
-,TRBV5-1,-,TRBJ1-2,TGCGCCAGCAGCTTACCAGGGGAGAGGTATGGCTACACCTTC,CASSLPGERYGYTF
-,TRBV5-1,TRBD1,TRBJ1-4,TGCGCCAGCAGCTGGGGTGGAGGACAGGGAAATGAAAAACTGTTTTTT,CASSWGGGQGNEKLFF
-,TRBV7-2,-,TRBJ1-2,TGTGCCAGCAGCCCCTCAGCCGGCTACACCTTC,CASSPSAGYTF
-,TRBV12-5,-,TRBJ1-1,TGTGCTAGTGGTTTGGAAGAGAACACTGAAGCTTTCTTT,CASGLEENTEAFF
-,TRBV3-1/TRBV3-2,-,TRBJ1-1,TGTGCCAGCAGCCAAGGGGGGGACCTACAGGGTGAAGCTTTCTTT,CASSQGGDLQGEAFF
-,TRBV5-4,-,TRBJ2-2,TGTGCCAGCAGCTCAAAGGAGGTGAACACCGGGGAGCTGTTTTTT,CASSSKEVNTGELFF
-,TRBV28,TRBD1,TRBJ1-2,TGTGCCAGCAGTGGGTCAGGGACAGGGGGCATTAGAGGCTACACCTTC,CASSGSGTGGIRGYTF
-,TRBV2,-,TRBJ2-5,TGTGCCACCACTCCAGGGACTGGGCGGGAGACCCAGTACTTC,CATTPGTGRETQYF
-,TRBV28,-,TRBJ1-2,TGTGCCAGCAGTCCCCGGACGGAGAACTATGGCTACACCTTC,CASSPRTENYGYTF
-,TRBV7-2,-,TRBJ1-4,TGTGCCAGCTCCCAATTAGGCGGTCTAAACCCCGGCGGAAAACTGTTTTTT,CASSQLGGLNPGGKLFF
-,TRBV10-3,TRBD1,TRBJ2-1,TGTGCCATCAGTGGGACAGGGAAATACAATGAGCAGTTCTTC,CAISGTGKYNEQFF
once,TRBV18,-,TRBJ2-2,TGTGCCAGCTCACCACTCACAGCCCCGGAAGGGGAGCTGTTTTTT,CASSPLTAPEGELFF
-,TRBV27,-,TRBJ1-4,TGTGCCAGCAGTTTTGGCAGGGGAGATGAAAAACTGTTTTTT,CASSFGRGDEKLFF
-,TRBV5-1,-,TRBJ1-1,TGCGCCAGCATTTCCGAAGGGAACACTGAAGCTTTCTTT,CASISEGNTEAFF
-,TRBV25-1,-,TRBJ1-2,TGTGCCAGCAAACCCCGGGTTGGGGGTTATGGCTACACCTTC,CASKPRVGGYGYTF
-,TRBV10-3,TRBD1,TRBJ1-1,TGTGCCATCAGTGACTCGACAGGGAAGAACACTGAAGCTTTCTTT,CAISDSTGKNTEAFF
-,TRBV7-2,TRBD1,TRBJ1-4,TGTGCCAGCAGCTTGGGACAGGGCCCGGGCGAAAAACTGTTTTTT,CASSLGQGPGEKLFF
-,TRBV9,TRBD2,TRBJ2-5,TGTGCCAGCAGTGAACGGGGGGGAGTGAGAGAGACCCAGTACTTC,CASSERGGVRETQYF
-,TRBV4-1,-,TRBJ2-2,TGCGCCAGCAGCCAAGAGAGAGGAGGGACAACAAACACCGGGGAGCTGTTTTTT,CASSQERGGTTNTGELFF
-,TRBV13,-,TRBJ1-2,TGTGCCAGCAGCTTCGGACCGCCCGAGGCCTATGGCTACACCTTC,CASSFGPPEAYGYTF
-,TRBV30,-,TRBJ1-4,TGTGCCTGGAGGGGAACACGCACAACTAATGAAAAACTGTTTTTT,CAWRGTRTTNEKLFF
few,TRBV15,TRBD1,TRBJ2-7,TGTGCCACCAGCCCAGGGACAGGGGCGGACGAGCAGTACTTC,CATSPGTGADEQYF
few,TRBV5-6,-,TRBJ1-5,TGTGCCAGCAGCTTGAAGAGGCTTAATCAGCCCCAGCATTTT,CASSLKRLNQPQHF
-,TRBV7-9,-,TRBJ2-7,TGTGCCAGCAGCTGGGGAGGGGGCCTTCCTTCCTACGAGCAGTACTTC,CASSWGGGLPSYEQYF